The subject of this entry is one TCR beta chain. The sample is drawn from a study of blood T cell repertoires in COVID-19. Across the whole study: Spain, Italy and the United States supplied samples that represented acute and convalescent COVID-19. PBMCs, B-cell-depleted T cells, or T cells were the source of the cDNA or gDNA that made up the material.

V shed 3 bases and J 5 bases; nucleotides not matched to a gene: 2. Germline V gene data show CDR1 as MNHNS and CDR2 as SASEGT. This CDR3 is 13 amino acids long. Authors' processing steps: Cell counts per sample came from amplifying reference gene primers. Here immunoSEQ multiplex PCR was the method, and the copy in TCRdb shows in-frame clones only, minus some. V and J calls and clone size are as listed in that table; D and trimming were resolved from the DNA. The sample records about 210,000 clones, roughly four fifths being singletons. This chain connects TRBV6-1 to TRBJ2-5, with 8 bases lining up with TRBD1. This clonotype originated in a woman aged 45-59 years with active or convalescent COVID-19. Sequenced: peripheral blood. CDR3 amino acids: CASSDRGPETQYF. The CDR3 DNA is TGTGCCAGCAGTGACAGGGGGCCGGAGACCCAGTACTTC.